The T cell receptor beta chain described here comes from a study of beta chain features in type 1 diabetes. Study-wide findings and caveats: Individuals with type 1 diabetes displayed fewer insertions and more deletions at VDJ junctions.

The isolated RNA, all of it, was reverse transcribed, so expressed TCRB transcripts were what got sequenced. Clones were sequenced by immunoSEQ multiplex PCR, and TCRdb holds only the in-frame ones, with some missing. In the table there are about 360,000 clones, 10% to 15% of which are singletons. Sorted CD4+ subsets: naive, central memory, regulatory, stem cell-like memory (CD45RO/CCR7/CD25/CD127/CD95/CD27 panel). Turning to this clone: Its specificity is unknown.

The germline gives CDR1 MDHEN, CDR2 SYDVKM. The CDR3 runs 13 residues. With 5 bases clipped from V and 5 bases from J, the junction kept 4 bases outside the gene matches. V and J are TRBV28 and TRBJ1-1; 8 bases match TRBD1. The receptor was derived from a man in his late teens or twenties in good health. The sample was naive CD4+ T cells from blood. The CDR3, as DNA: TGTGCCAGCAGTGACAGGGGCGAAACTGAAGCTTTCTTT. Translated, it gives CASSDRGETEAFF.